This is a list of T cell receptor beta chains from one sample in a study of blood T cell repertoires in COVID-19. Using immunoSEQ multiplex PCR, the repertoire was profiled, and TCRdb retains in-frame clones only, with some absent. The sample contains about 300,000 clones, about 82% of which appear only once. The specimen sequenced was peripheral blood. The receptors were gathered from a woman in her 50s with acute or convalescent COVID-19. The CDR3 runs from the conserved cysteine through the conserved F or W. A D gene is named only where the DNA matches it firmly.

V: TRBV7-3; D: TRBD1; J: TRBJ2-7; CDR3: CASSPQGAISYEQYF; DNA: TGTGCCAGCAGCCCACAGGGGGCGATATCCTACGAGCAGTACTTC
V: TRBV9; D: TRBD2; J: TRBJ2-1; CDR3: CASGGNSGPNEQFF; DNA: TGTGCCAGCGGGGGGAATAGCGGGCCCAATGAGCAGTTCTTC
V: TRBV2; D: NA; J: TRBJ2-7; CDR3: CASRRDNTYEQYF; DNA: TGTGCCAGCAGGAGGGACAATACATACGAGCAGTACTTC
V: TRBV7-2; D: TRBD2; J: TRBJ2-1; CDR3: CASSFGGRASYNEQFF; DNA: TGTGCCAGCAGCTTCGGCGGGAGGGCCTCCTACAATGAGCAGTTCTTC
V: TRBV27; D: NA; J: TRBJ2-7; CDR3: CASSLSGPLREQYF; DNA: TGTGCCAGCAGTTTAAGCGGGCCCCTCCGGGAGCAGTACTTC
V: TRBV7-9; D: TRBD2; J: TRBJ2-1; CDR3: CASSLKFWRELNNEQFF; DNA: TGTGCCAGCAGCTTAAAGTTCTGGCGGGAGCTTAATAATGAGCAGTTCTTC
V: TRBV11-1; D: NA; J: TRBJ2-7; CDR3: CASSLILPYEQYF; DNA: TGTGCCAGCAGCTTAATCCTACCCTACGAGCAGTACTTC
V: TRBV6-5; D: TRBD1; J: TRBJ1-5; CDR3: CASTTGGGQPQHF; DNA: TGTGCCAGCACCACAGGGGGGGGTCAGCCCCAGCATTTT
V: TRBV19; D: TRBD1; J: TRBJ1-2; CDR3: CASRTTGGADGYTF; DNA: TGTGCCAGTAGGACGACAGGGGGCGCGGATGGCTACACCTTC
V: TRBV9; D: NA; J: TRBJ2-2; CDR3: CASSPRWGPKTGELFF; DNA: TGTGCCAGCAGCCCCCGGTGGGGCCCTAAGACCGGGGAGCTGTTTTTT
V: TRBV7-9; D: NA; J: TRBJ2-3; CDR3: CASSSTSGGSTDTQYF; DNA: TGTGCCAGCAGCTCCACCAGCGGAGGGAGCACAGATACGCAGTATTTT
V: TRBV28; D: TRBD1; J: TRBJ1-6; CDR3: CASSSPGQAYNSPLHF; DNA: TGTGCCAGCAGTTCTCCCGGACAGGCATATAATTCACCCCTCCACTTT
V: TRBV6-2/TRBV6-3; D: NA; J: TRBJ1-4; CDR3: CASSFTGLNEKLFF; DNA: TGTGCCAGCAGTTTCACAGGGCTTAATGAAAAACTGTTTTTT
V: TRBV5-1; D: TRBD2; J: TRBJ2-7; CDR3: CASSLDTRAGAYEQYF; DNA: TGCGCCAGCAGCTTGGATACCAGGGCGGGAGCCTACGAGCAGTACTTC
V: TRBV4-1; D: NA; J: TRBJ1-4; CDR3: CASSQGHEKLFF; DNA: TGCGCCAGCAGCCAAGGGCATGAAAAACTGTTTTTT
V: TRBV4-3; D: NA; J: TRBJ2-1; CDR3: CASSQEVSLAYNEQFF; DNA: TGCGCCAGCAGCCAAGAGGTGAGCCTCGCCTACAATGAGCAGTTCTTC
V: TRBV3-1/TRBV3-2; D: TRBD2; J: TRBJ2-2; CDR3: CASSHRLAGAGELFF; DNA: TGTGCCAGCAGCCACAGACTAGCGGGAGCCGGGGAGCTGTTTTTT